This passage covers 29 T cell receptor beta chains from one sample sequenced in a study of shared clonotypes between healthy human individuals. Sequenced by immunoSEQ multiplex PCR; TCRdb stores in-frame clones only, minus some. Of hundreds of thousands of clones listed, about 97% are singletons. The sample comprised naive CD4+ T cells sorted from blood. Regarding subset: CD45RA+ positively selected. The origin of the receptors is a woman aged 30 to 39 in good health.

As concerns this clone: Within the sample, other DNA sequences also encode this same CDR3. The chain carries TRBV18 and TRBJ2-7, with no clear D. This CDR3 has 13 amino acids. Trimming took 0 bases from V and 2 from J, leaving 5 bases between them. Germline V gene data show CDR1 as KGHSH and CDR2 as LQKENI. The CDR3 protein is CASSPPSAYEQYF. The CDR3 DNA sequence: TGTGCCAGCTCACCACCCTCCGCCTACGAGCAGTACTTC. Based on the CDR3 plus reference TRBV18 and TRBJ2-7, the full variable domain is NAGVMQNPRHLVRRRGQEARLRCSPMKGHSHVYWYRQLPEEGLKFMVYLQKENIIDESGMPKERFSAEFPKEGPSILRIQQVVRGDSAAYFCASSPPSAYEQYFGPGTRLTVT.

The gene calls are TRBV11-2 and TRBJ1-1; no reliable D call. The CDR3 is made up of 17 amino acids. Trimming cost V 5 bases and J 2 bases, with 21 bases left between them. CDR1 and CDR2 (germline): SGHAT, FQNNGV. CDR3 in DNA: TGTGCCAGCAGCCTCCCAAGCAGGCCAGTCGTTAACACTGAAGCTTTCTTT. Translation: CASSLPSRPVVNTEAFF.

The chain combines TRBV28 with TRBJ1-5; D unclear. CDR3 length: 19 residues. Germline loops: CDR1 MDHEN, CDR2 SYDVKM. The germline V and J ends were trimmed by 6 bases and 0 bases, with 24 bases remaining between them. In nucleotides, the CDR3 is TGTGCCAGCAGCCCTATTATGGGCGGATTCTTATATAGCAATCAGCCCCAGCATTTT. It codes for CASSPIMGGFLYSNQPQHF.

V is TRBV2 and J is TRBJ2-1; TRBD2 matches at 10 bases. The CDR3 runs to 15 residues. J lost 6 bases, V lost 7 bases, and 9 bases had no gene match. Looked up from germline, CDR1 is SNHLY and CDR2 is FYNNEI. The CDR3 here is CASKTTGLASNEQFF. For the CDR3, the DNA is TGTGCCAGCAAGACCACGGGACTAGCGAGCAATGAGCAGTTCTTC.

This chain uses TRBV5-4 with TRBJ1-4; D is perhaps TRBD1 (5 bases). The CDR3 runs 14 residues. From germline, CDR1 is SGHNT and CDR2 YYREEE (reference sequence). Trimming cost V 4 bases and J 5 bases, with 12 bases left between them. The CDR3 region has the DNA TGTGCCAGCAGCCCCCGAGGGGTAAATGAAAAACTGTTTTTT. Residues: CASSPRGVNEKLFF.

The chain links TRBV19 to TRBJ2-5, with TRBD1 matching 11 bases. This CDR3 comprises 14 residues. V lost 6 bases to trimming and J lost 5 bases; unmatched junction nucleotides: 5. From germline, CDR1 is LNHDA and CDR2 SQIVND (reference sequence). CDR3 sequence (DNA): TGTGCCAGTAGCCTGGACAGGGGGCGTGAGACCCAGTACTTC. It translates to CASSLDRGRETQYF.

The chain employs TRBV29-1 and TRBJ2-1; a possible D gene is TRBD2 (5 bases). V dropped 3 bases and J dropped 8 bases, with 11 bases sitting between them. This CDR3 region has 12 residues. Germline CDR1 SQVTM, CDR2 ANQGSEA. The CDR3 DNA follows: TGCAGCGTTGAGCATGCTAGCTATGAGCAGTTCTTC. Residues: CSVEHASYEQFF.

This clone was detected only once. The chain combines TRBV21-1 with TRBJ2-1; TRBD2 reflects the table's D call only, with no check against the DNA. TRBV21-1 is assigned pseudogene status. The CDR3 runs 15 residues. The CDR3 sequence: CASSNRLAGFDEQFF. CDR3 DNA sequence: TGTGCCAGCAGCAATAGACTAGCGGGATTTGATGAGCAGTTCTTC.

The chain carries TRBV7-8 and TRBJ2-7; no clear D gene. V gave up 1 base and J gave up 0 bases, with 10 bases separating them. The CDR3 covers 15 residues. Looked up from germline, CDR1 is SGHVS and CDR2 is FQNEAQ. CDR3 sequence reads: CASSLVAYDSYEQYF. DNA of the CDR3: TGTGCCAGCAGCTTAGTAGCATACGACTCCTACGAGCAGTACTTC.

CDR3: CASSPPGVAGANVLTF. Written as DNA, the CDR3 is TGTGCCAGCAGCCCCCCAGGGGTCGCTGGGGCCAACGTCCTGACTTTC. This chain joins TRBV7-9 and TRBJ2-6; tentatively, D is TRBD1 (6 bases). This CDR3 spans 16 amino acids. Germline V gene data show CDR1 as SEHNR and CDR2 as FQNEAQ (reference sequence). With 5 bases removed from V and 2 bases from J, the gap between germline ends came to 13 bases.

The genes are TRBV4-2 and TRBJ1-4; the match to TRBD1 covers 9 bases. With 3 bases clipped from V and 4 bases from J, the junction kept 3 bases outside the gene matches. The CDR3 covers 15 residues. Germline V gives CDR1 LGHNA, CDR2 YNFKEQ. CDR3: CASSQWTGVNEKLFF. CDR3 DNA: TGTGCCAGCAGCCAGTGGACAGGGGTTAATGAAAAACTGTTTTTT.

The V call is TRBV27, the J call TRBJ2-7; D is unclear. This CDR3 has 13 residues. CDR1 MNHEY and CDR2 SMNVEV come from the germline V gene (reference sequence). Trimming removed 0 bases from V and 3 bases from J, with 6 bases in between. CDR3 amino acids: CASSLSGIYEQYF. In DNA form, the CDR3 reads TGTGCCAGCAGTTTATCAGGGATCTACGAGCAGTACTTC.

The rearrangement joins TRBV30 to TRBJ1-1; D possibly corresponds to TRBD1 (5 bases). This CDR3 has 14 amino acids. Trimming removed 0 bases from V and 4 bases from J, with 12 bases in between. The germline CDR1 and CDR2 sequences are GTSNPN and SVGIG (reference sequence). CDR3 region: CAWSVTGGSTEAFF. The CDR3 bases are TGTGCCTGGAGTGTAACTGGGGGGAGCACTGAAGCTTTCTTT.

This clone was recorded only once. The CDR3 DNA sequence: TGTGCCAGCAGTGCCCCACAGGGTTTCTACAATGAGCAGTTCTTC. Its translation is CASSAPQGFYNEQFF. The chain recombines TRBV28 with TRBJ2-1, with TRBD1 as a possible D gene (6 bases). This CDR3 has 15 residues. V lost 5 bases to trimming and J lost 3 bases, with 14 bases between them. Germline-derived CDR1 and CDR2 are MDHEN and SYDVKM.

The V gene is TRBV27, the J gene TRBJ2-2; possible D gene TRBD2, 6 bases. The V end was cut by 3 bases, the J end by 5 bases, with 13 bases between. The germline V gene has CDR1 MNHEY and CDR2 SMNVEV (reference sequence). The CDR3 is made up of 15 amino acids. This CDR3 is CASSLFSGRTGELFF. The CDR3 DNA sequence: TGTGCCAGCAGTTTGTTCTCAGGGAGGACCGGGGAGCTGTTTTTT.

V is TRBV27 and J is TRBJ2-3; D ambiguous. Trimming shortened V by 10 bases and J by 7 bases, and 12 bases separated the two germline ends. Looked up from germline, CDR1 is MNHEY and CDR2 is SMNVEV (reference sequence). CDR3 length: 11 amino acids. As DNA, the CDR3 is TGTGCCACCCAGATCGGGTATACGCAGTATTTT. Translation gives CATQIGYTQYF.

The chain has TRBV6-5 and TRBJ2-3, with D perhaps given as TRBD1 or TRBD2 (5 bases each). Germline lookup yields CDR1 MNHEY and CDR2 SVGAGI. V was trimmed by 2 bases and J by 7 bases, leaving 19 bases between them. CDR3 size: 16 residues. CDR3 coding DNA: TGTGCCAGCAGTTACGGTGCACGAGGGGCCGGAAATACGCAGTATTTT. Translation gives CASSYGARGAGNTQYF.

A note on this clone: Distinct nucleotide sequences in the sample also encode this CDR3. CDR3 protein: CASSLVDTQYF. In DNA form, the CDR3 reads TGCGCCAGCAGCTTGGTGGATACGCAGTATTTT. The V and J genes are TRBV5-1 and TRBJ2-3; D ambiguous. CDR3 length: 11 amino acids. V dropped 0 bases and J dropped 6 bases, with 2 bases sitting between them. Germline V CDR1 and CDR2: SGHRS, YFSETQ. The whole variable domain, filled in from reference TRBV5-1 and TRBJ2-3, reads KAGVTQTPRYLIKTRGQQVTLSCSPISGHRSVSWYQQTPGQGLQFLFEYFSETQRNKGNFPGRFSGRQFSNSRSEMNVSTLELGDSALYLCASSLVDTQYFGPGTRLTVL.

V is TRBV11-2 and J is TRBJ2-1, with 9 nucleotides matching TRBD2. Per the germline V gene, CDR1 is SGHAT and CDR2 is FQNNGV. The CDR3 totals 16 residues. V lost 5 bases, J lost 0 bases, and 5 bases stayed unmatched. The CDR3 loop reads CASSEHSGSSYNEQFF. In DNA, the CDR3 is TGTGCCAGCAGCGAACATAGCGGGAGCTCCTACAATGAGCAGTTCTTC.

This rearrangement joins TRBV29-1 to TRBJ2-1; 8 nucleotides line up with TRBD2. CDR1 SQVTM and CDR2 ANQGSEA come from the germline V gene. V dropped 5 bases and J dropped 7; count of bases not matched to a gene: 10. The CDR3 loop spans 14 amino acids. The CDR3 loop reads CSVRLAGRGNEQFF. The CDR3 nucleotides read TGCAGCGTTCGGCTAGCGGGTCGGGGGAATGAGCAGTTCTTC.

The chain recombines TRBV6-5 with TRBJ1-5; a possible D gene is TRBD1 (6 bases). The CDR3 extends over 15 amino acids. Germline CDR1 reads MNHEY; CDR2 reads SVGAGI. The V end lost 4 bases, the J end lost 3 bases, and 13 bases lay between the germline ends. In DNA, the CDR3 is TGTGCCAGCAGTTCCGCGGGGGCGCCCAATCAGCCCCAGCATTTT. Translating gives CASSSAGAPNQPQHF.

The chain links TRBV30 to TRBJ2-1; 7 nucleotides align to TRBD2. The CDR3 covers 14 residues. Trimming at V came to 8 bases and at J to 4 bases, leaving 11 bases not matched to a gene. CDR1 and CDR2 (germline): GTSNPN, SVGIG (reference sequence). The CDR3 spells CAGGVADRYNEQFF. The CDR3 nucleotides read TGTGCCGGGGGGGTAGCGGATAGATACAATGAGCAGTTCTTC.

The chain combines TRBV5-5 with TRBJ2-7; 14 nucleotides align to TRBD2. Germline CDR1 is SGHKS and CDR2 is YYEKEE (reference sequence). After removal of 4 bases from V and 4 bases from J, the junction contained 7 bases not matched to a gene. This CDR3 has 16 amino acids. CDR3 residues: CASSLKGLAGEYEQYF. CDR3 DNA sequence: TGTGCCAGCAGCCTTAAGGGACTAGCGGGAGAGTACGAGCAGTACTTC. The entire variable domain, with the rest obtained from reference TRBV5-5 and TRBJ2-7, is as follows: DAGVTQSPTHLIKTRGQQVTLRCSPISGHKSVSWYQQVLGQGPQFIFQYYEKEERGRGNFPDRFSARQFPNYSSELNVNALLLGDSALYLCASSLKGLAGEYEQYFGPGTRLTVT.

CDR3 region: CASSISDYEQYF. The DNA of the CDR3 is TGTGCCAGCTCCATCTCGGACTACGAGCAGTACTTC. The chain links TRBV6-6 to TRBJ2-5; D is ambiguous. The J call may not be correct, given that the DNA end is closer to TRBJ2-7. There are 12 residues in the CDR3. Germline V lookup: CDR1 MNHNY, CDR2 SVGAGI (reference sequence).

The rearrangement links TRBV4-2 to TRBJ2-1; TRBD2 aligns across 7 bases. This CDR3 has 16 amino acids. From germline, CDR1 is LGHNA and CDR2 YNFKEQ. After removal of 0 bases from V and 4 bases from J, the junction contained 6 bases not matched to a gene. Here the CDR3 DNA reads TGTGCCAGCAGCCAAGATCGAGGGAGGGTATACAATGAGCAGTTCTTC. This sequence encodes CASSQDRGRVYNEQFF.

The V gene is TRBV7-8, the J gene TRBJ1-3; D gene unclear. V was pared by 1 base and J by 4 bases, with 11 bases between. CDR3 size: 15 residues. The germline gives CDR1 SGHVS, CDR2 FQNEAQ. CDR3 DNA sequence: TGTGCCAGCAGCTTAGTGGCGGGGTACGGAAACACCATATATTTT. Translation gives CASSLVAGYGNTIYF.

The chain recombines TRBV28 with TRBJ1-5; 8 positions match TRBD1. V gave up 1 base and J gave up 2 bases; unmatched junction bases: 4. CDR3 length: 16 amino acids. Germline V gene sequence: CDR1 MDHEN, CDR2 SYDVKM. CDR3 protein: CASSLFMTGGNQPQHF. The CDR3 coding sequence is TGTGCCAGCAGTTTATTTATGACAGGGGGCAATCAGCCCCAGCATTTT.

This chain links TRBV5-1 with TRBJ2-7; D call uncertain. Trimming removed 4 bases at V and 2 bases at J, with 10 bases between. Germline CDR1 is SGHRS and CDR2 is YFSETQ. There are 13 residues in the CDR3. The CDR3 here is CASSEGAPYEQYF. In DNA, the CDR3 is TGCGCCAGCAGCGAAGGAGCCCCCTACGAGCAGTACTTC. Using reference TRBV5-1 and TRBJ2-7 for the parts outside the CDR3, the full variable domain is KAGVTQTPRYLIKTRGQQVTLSCSPISGHRSVSWYQQTPGQGLQFLFEYFSETQRNKGNFPGRFSGRQFSNSRSEMNVSTLELGDSALYLCASSEGAPYEQYFGPGTRLTVT.

To note about this clone: One junction end does not reproduce the germline sequence, and a read error may be involved. The chain has TRBV10-3 and TRBJ2-7, with D possibly being TRBD2 (5 bases). There are 14 residues in the CDR3. Germline V CDR1 and CDR2: ENHRY, SYGVKD. In nucleotides, the CDR3 is TGTGCCATCAGTGAGGCGGGCTCAAATCGCGAGCCGTACTTC. It yields the protein CAISEAGSNREPYF.